This is a list of T cell receptor beta chains from one sample in a study of T cell responses to AZD1222 COVID-19 vaccine. Repertoires were generated with immunoSEQ multiplex PCR, while TCRdb's copy carries only in-frame clones and drops some. Of approximately 130,000 clones listed, roughly 87% were seen once; the top ten hold roughly 5.7%. Material: peripheral blood, obtained 28 days after the second AZD1222 dose. The source of these receptors is an adult who received the AZD1222 COVID-19 vaccine. CDR3s include the opening cysteine and the closing phenylalanine or tryptophan. A D gene is named only where the DNA matches it firmly. Size values are once, few and many counts, or a class for expanded clones, and some rows have none.

D gene: .; clone size: .; V gene: TRBV4-2; J gene: TRBJ1-3; CDR3 protein: CASSQMSSGVSGNTIYF; CDR3 DNA: TGTGCCAGCAGCCAAATGAGCTCAGGGGTGTCCGGAAACACCATATATTTT
D gene: .; clone size: .; V gene: TRBV30; J gene: TRBJ1-2; CDR3 protein: CAWSGDIYGYTF; CDR3 DNA: TGTGCCTGGAGCGGGGACATCTATGGCTACACCTTC
D gene: TRBD1; clone size: .; V gene: TRBV7-3; J gene: TRBJ2-6; CDR3 protein: CASSRTGVGANVLTF; CDR3 DNA: TGTGCCAGCAGCCGAACAGGGGTCGGGGCCAACGTCCTGACTTTC
D gene: .; clone size: .; V gene: TRBV14; J gene: TRBJ1-6; CDR3 protein: CASSQDNNPPLHF; CDR3 DNA: TGTGCCAGCAGCCAAGATAACAACCCACCCCTCCACTTT
D gene: .; clone size: .; V gene: TRBV10-3; J gene: TRBJ2-7; CDR3 protein: CAISDRRTYEQYF; CDR3 DNA: TGTGCCATCAGTGACCGACGCACCTACGAGCAGTACTTC
D gene: TRBD1; clone size: .; V gene: TRBV20-1; J gene: TRBJ1-1; CDR3 protein: CSASSGGAGGTEAFF; CDR3 DNA: TGCAGTGCTAGTTCAGGGGGCGCAGGGGGCACTGAAGCTTTCTTT
D gene: .; clone size: .; V gene: TRBV11-3; J gene: TRBJ1-2; CDR3 protein: CASSLGPQRGYTF; CDR3 DNA: TGTGCCAGCAGCTTAGGCCCCCAGAGAGGCTACACCTTC
D gene: .; clone size: .; V gene: TRBV3-1/TRBV3-2; J gene: TRBJ1-5; CDR3 protein: CASSQASGKNQPQHF; CDR3 DNA: TGTGCCAGCAGCCAAGCATCCGGGAAAAATCAGCCCCAGCATTTT
D gene: TRBD2; clone size: .; V gene: TRBV7-9; J gene: TRBJ2-5; CDR3 protein: CASSLRGGRETQYF; CDR3 DNA: TGTGCCAGCAGCTTGCGGGGGGGCCGGGAGACCCAGTACTTC
D gene: .; clone size: .; V gene: TRBV14; J gene: TRBJ1-6; CDR3 protein: CASSSGTPYNSPLHF; CDR3 DNA: TGTGCCAGCAGCTCCGGGACACCATATAATTCACCCCTCCACTTT
D gene: .; clone size: few; V gene: TRBV30; J gene: TRBJ1-3; CDR3 protein: CALDTDSGNTIYF; CDR3 DNA: TGTGCCTTGGACACCGACTCTGGAAACACCATATATTTT
D gene: .; clone size: .; V gene: TRBV18; J gene: TRBJ1-5; CDR3 protein: CASSLSAPGQSNQPQHF; CDR3 DNA: TGTGCCAGCTCACTTTCGGCTCCGGGACAAAGCAATCAGCCCCAGCATTTT
D gene: TRBD1; clone size: .; V gene: TRBV18; J gene: TRBJ2-7; CDR3 protein: CASSPSGTGYEQYF; CDR3 DNA: TGTGCCAGCTCACCAAGCGGGACAGGGTACGAGCAGTACTTC
D gene: .; clone size: .; V gene: TRBV7-6; J gene: TRBJ2-2; CDR3 protein: CASSEIGELFF; CDR3 DNA: TGTGCCAGCTCGGAAATCGGGGAGCTGTTTTTT
D gene: .; clone size: .; V gene: TRBV7-2; J gene: TRBJ2-6; CDR3 protein: CASSLRGSGANVLTF; CDR3 DNA: TGTGCCAGCAGCCTCAGGGGCTCTGGGGCCAACGTCCTGACTTTC
D gene: .; clone size: .; V gene: TRBV4-2; J gene: TRBJ1-1; CDR3 protein: CASSQVGGWGNTEAFF; CDR3 DNA: TGTGCCAGCAGCCAAGTCGGGGGCTGGGGAAACACTGAAGCTTTCTTT
D gene: TRBD2; clone size: .; V gene: TRBV6-5; J gene: TRBJ2-5; CDR3 protein: CASSYSGLRLQETQYF; CDR3 DNA: TGTGCCAGCAGTTACTCGGGACTACGACTCCAAGAGACCCAGTACTTC
D gene: TRBD1; clone size: .; V gene: TRBV6-5; J gene: TRBJ1-4; CDR3 protein: CASSRQGFGNEKLFF; CDR3 DNA: TGTGCCAGCAGTCGACAGGGGTTTGGTAATGAAAAACTGTTTTTT
D gene: .; clone size: .; V gene: TRBV6-2/TRBV6-3; J gene: TRBJ2-1; CDR3 protein: CASSLRRTAQFF; CDR3 DNA: TGTGCCAGCAGCTTACGTAGGACAGCGCAGTTCTTC
D gene: .; clone size: .; V gene: TRBV2; J gene: TRBJ2-1; CDR3 protein: CASSEASYNEQFF; CDR3 DNA: TGTGCCAGCAGCGAAGCCTCTTACAATGAGCAGTTCTTC
D gene: TRBD1; clone size: .; V gene: TRBV5-1; J gene: TRBJ1-4; CDR3 protein: CASSPGGGATNEKLFF; CDR3 DNA: TGCGCCAGCAGCCCGGGAGGGGGCGCAACTAATGAAAAACTGTTTTTT
D gene: .; clone size: .; V gene: TRBV4-2; J gene: TRBJ2-7; CDR3 protein: CASSQDFSQATYEQYF; CDR3 DNA: TGTGCCAGCAGCCAAGATTTTAGCCAGGCGACCTACGAGCAGTACTTC
D gene: TRBD2; clone size: .; V gene: TRBV30; J gene: TRBJ2-7; CDR3 protein: CAWSGASGTIPYEQYF; CDR3 DNA: TGTGCCTGGAGTGGAGCCAGCGGGACGATTCCCTACGAGCAGTACTTC
D gene: TRBD2; clone size: .; V gene: TRBV3-1/TRBV3-2; J gene: TRBJ2-1; CDR3 protein: CASSQLAGPPEQFF; CDR3 DNA: TGTGCCAGCAGCCAGCTAGCGGGGCCCCCCGAGCAGTTCTTC
D gene: .; clone size: .; V gene: TRBV10-3; J gene: TRBJ1-6; CDR3 protein: CAISAPGANSPLHF; CDR3 DNA: TGTGCCATCAGTGCCCCGGGGGCCAATTCACCCCTCCACTTT
D gene: .; clone size: .; V gene: TRBV27; J gene: TRBJ1-6; CDR3 protein: CASSGGQGSNSPLHF; CDR3 DNA: TGTGCCAGCAGTGGAGGTCAAGGCAGTAATTCACCCCTCCACTTT
D gene: TRBD2; clone size: .; V gene: TRBV6-5; J gene: TRBJ2-7; CDR3 protein: CASTGGGPQYEQYF; CDR3 DNA: TGTGCCAGTACCGGGGGGGGCCCCCAGTACGAGCAGTACTTC
D gene: TRBD2; clone size: .; V gene: TRBV7-2; J gene: TRBJ2-1; CDR3 protein: CASSPLAGAFNEQFF; CDR3 DNA: TGTGCCAGCAGCCCGCTAGCGGGAGCCTTCAATGAGCAGTTCTTC
D gene: .; clone size: .; V gene: TRBV19; J gene: TRBJ1-3; CDR3 protein: CASSINQGNTIYF; CDR3 DNA: TGTGCCAGTAGTATCAACCAGGGGAACACCATATATTTT
D gene: .; clone size: .; V gene: TRBV4-2; J gene: TRBJ1-1; CDR3 protein: CASSQDRVGVRNTEAFF; CDR3 DNA: TGTGCCAGCAGCCAAGATAGGGTGGGGGTCAGGAACACTGAAGCTTTCTTT
D gene: .; clone size: .; V gene: TRBV5-4; J gene: TRBJ1-6; CDR3 protein: CASSNPGSSSYNSPLHF; CDR3 DNA: TGTGCCAGCAGCAACCCCGGGAGCAGCTCCTATAATTCACCCCTCCACTTT
D gene: .; clone size: .; V gene: TRBV28; J gene: TRBJ1-1; CDR3 protein: CASSLGGAGNTEAFF; CDR3 DNA: TGTGCCAGCAGTTTGGGAGGGGCTGGGAATACTGAAGCTTTCTTT
D gene: TRBD2; clone size: .; V gene: TRBV5-6; J gene: TRBJ2-4; CDR3 protein: CASSLVGLAGVGDIQYF; CDR3 DNA: TGTGCCAGCAGCTTGGTCGGTCTAGCGGGAGTTGGGGACATTCAGTACTTC
D gene: .; clone size: .; V gene: TRBV11-3; J gene: TRBJ2-7; CDR3 protein: CASSSYGRPYEQYF; CDR3 DNA: TGTGCCAGCAGCTCGTACGGACGGCCCTACGAGCAGTACTTC
D gene: .; clone size: once; V gene: TRBV2; J gene: TRBJ2-1; CDR3 protein: CASSAERTSYNEQFF; CDR3 DNA: TGTGCCAGCAGTGCAGAACGGACCTCCTACAATGAGCAGTTCTTC
D gene: .; clone size: .; V gene: TRBV4-1; J gene: TRBJ1-5; CDR3 protein: CASSHRGGHNQPQHF; CDR3 DNA: TGCGCCAGCAGCCATCGGGGGGGCCACAATCAGCCCCAGCATTTT
D gene: TRBD1; clone size: .; V gene: TRBV3-1/TRBV3-2; J gene: TRBJ1-6; CDR3 protein: CASSNRDRDSPLHF; CDR3 DNA: TGTGCCAGCAGCAACCGGGACAGGGATTCACCCCTCCACTTT
D gene: .; clone size: .; V gene: TRBV12-5; J gene: TRBJ1-5; CDR3 protein: CASGPDLSNQPQHF; CDR3 DNA: TGTGCTAGTGGTCCCGACTTGAGCAATCAGCCCCAGCATTTT
D gene: .; clone size: .; V gene: TRBV7-6; J gene: TRBJ1-3; CDR3 protein: CASSPTIPGSGNTIYF; CDR3 DNA: TGTGCCAGCAGCCCGACTATTCCGGGCTCTGGAAACACCATATATTTT
D gene: TRBD1; clone size: once; V gene: TRBV18; J gene: TRBJ2-2; CDR3 protein: CASSPQTGGASTGELFF; CDR3 DNA: TGTGCCAGCTCACCGCAGACAGGGGGCGCGTCCACCGGGGAGCTGTTTTTT
D gene: .; clone size: .; V gene: TRBV4-1; J gene: TRBJ2-3; CDR3 protein: CASSQADVDTDTQYF; CDR3 DNA: TGCGCCAGCAGCCAAGCTGACGTAGACACAGATACGCAGTATTTT
D gene: .; clone size: .; V gene: TRBV28; J gene: TRBJ2-1; CDR3 protein: CASSVVQGFDEQFF; CDR3 DNA: TGTGCCAGCAGTGTCGTTCAGGGGTTCGATGAGCAGTTCTTC
D gene: .; clone size: .; V gene: TRBV14; J gene: TRBJ1-2; CDR3 protein: CASSQDPVTPYGYTF; CDR3 DNA: TGTGCCAGCAGCCAAGATCCAGTTACCCCTTATGGCTACACCTTC
D gene: .; clone size: .; V gene: TRBV4-2; J gene: TRBJ2-1; CDR3 protein: CASSQGPAGGSYNEQFF; CDR3 DNA: TGTGCCAGCAGCCAAGGGCCGGCTGGCGGCTCCTACAATGAGCAGTTCTTC
D gene: TRBD1; clone size: .; V gene: TRBV3-1/TRBV3-2; J gene: TRBJ1-4; CDR3 protein: CASSYRTGSSEKLFF; CDR3 DNA: TGTGCCAGCAGCTACCGGACAGGGAGCAGTGAAAAACTGTTTTTT
D gene: .; clone size: .; V gene: TRBV6-5; J gene: TRBJ1-3; CDR3 protein: CASSYSRQSSGNTIYF; CDR3 DNA: TGTGCCAGCAGTTACTCGAGACAAAGCTCTGGAAACACCATATATTTT
D gene: TRBD1; clone size: .; V gene: TRBV30; J gene: TRBJ1-2; CDR3 protein: CAWTGTAVYGYTF; CDR3 DNA: TGTGCCTGGACCGGGACAGCCGTCTATGGCTACACCTTC
D gene: TRBD1; clone size: few; V gene: TRBV20-1; J gene: TRBJ1-2; CDR3 protein: CSASLGGGNYGYTF; CDR3 DNA: TGCAGTGCTAGTTTAGGGGGCGGAAACTATGGCTACACCTTC
D gene: TRBD1; clone size: .; V gene: TRBV3-1/TRBV3-2; J gene: TRBJ1-2; CDR3 protein: CASSQDKGGWNGYTF; CDR3 DNA: TGTGCCAGCAGCCAAGATAAAGGGGGCTGGAATGGCTACACCTTC
D gene: .; clone size: .; V gene: TRBV19; J gene: TRBJ1-5; CDR3 protein: CASTGLLWQPQHF; CDR3 DNA: TGTGCCAGCACAGGGCTTTTATGGCAGCCCCAGCATTTT
D gene: TRBD2; clone size: .; V gene: TRBV11-2; J gene: TRBJ2-3; CDR3 protein: CASSSRLAGDGTDTQYF; CDR3 DNA: TGTGCCAGCAGCTCGCGACTAGCGGGTGACGGCACAGATACGCAGTATTTT